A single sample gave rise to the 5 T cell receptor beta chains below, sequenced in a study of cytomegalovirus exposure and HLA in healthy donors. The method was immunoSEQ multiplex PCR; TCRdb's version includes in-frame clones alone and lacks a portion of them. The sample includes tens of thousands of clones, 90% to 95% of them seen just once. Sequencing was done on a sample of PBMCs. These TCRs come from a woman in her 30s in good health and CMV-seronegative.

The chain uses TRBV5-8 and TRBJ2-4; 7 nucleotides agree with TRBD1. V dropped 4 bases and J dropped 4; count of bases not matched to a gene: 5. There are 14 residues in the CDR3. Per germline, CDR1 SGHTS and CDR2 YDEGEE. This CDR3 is CASSPAGGKNIQYF. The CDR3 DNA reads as TGTGCCAGCAGCCCGGCAGGGGGTAAAAACATTCAGTACTTC.

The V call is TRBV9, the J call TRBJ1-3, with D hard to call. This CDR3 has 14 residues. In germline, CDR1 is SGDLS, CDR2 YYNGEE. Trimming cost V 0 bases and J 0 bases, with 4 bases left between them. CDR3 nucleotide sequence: TGTGCCAGCAGCGTAGTGAGCTCTGGAAACACCATATATTTT. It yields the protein CASSVVSSGNTIYF.

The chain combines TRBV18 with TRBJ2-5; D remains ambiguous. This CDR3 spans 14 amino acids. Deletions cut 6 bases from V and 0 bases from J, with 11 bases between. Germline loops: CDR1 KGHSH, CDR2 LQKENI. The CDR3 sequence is CASSLRHYQETQYF. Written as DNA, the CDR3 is TGTGCCAGCTCCCTTCGACACTACCAAGAGACCCAGTACTTC.

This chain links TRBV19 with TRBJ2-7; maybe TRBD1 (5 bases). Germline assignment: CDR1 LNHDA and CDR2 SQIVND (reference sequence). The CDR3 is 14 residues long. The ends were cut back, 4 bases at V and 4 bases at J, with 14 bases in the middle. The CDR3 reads CASSKGPHVYEQYF. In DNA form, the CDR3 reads TGTGCCAGTAGTAAGGGGCCTCATGTGTACGAGCAGTACTTC.

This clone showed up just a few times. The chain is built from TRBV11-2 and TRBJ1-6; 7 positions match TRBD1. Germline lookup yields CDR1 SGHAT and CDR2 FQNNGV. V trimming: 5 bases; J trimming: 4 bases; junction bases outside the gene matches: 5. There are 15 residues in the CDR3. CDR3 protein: CASSPLTGYNSPLHF. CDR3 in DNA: TGTGCCAGCAGCCCGTTGACAGGGTATAATTCACCCCTCCACTTT.